Below are 25 T cell receptor beta chains sequenced from a single sample in a study. Measured with immunoSEQ multiplex PCR; TCRdb has only the in-frame clones, and not every one. Among some 68,000 clones listed, about 94% were seen once. Sequences were obtained from PBMCs. Every receptor here comes from a man in his forties with rheumatoid arthritis.

The chain recombines TRBV28 with TRBJ2-2, with 7 bases identical to TRBD2. CDR1 MDHEN and CDR2 SYDVKM come from the germline V gene. CDR3 length: 18 residues. The trim removed 3 bases at V and 6 bases at J, leaving 16 bases unmatched. The CDR3 region is CASSFGRGLSIRPGELFF. Here the CDR3 DNA reads TGTGCCAGCAGTTTTGGGAGGGGACTAAGTATTAGGCCCGGGGAGCTGTTTTTT.

V is TRBV9 and J is TRBJ1-3; D gene ambiguous. The germline V and J ends were trimmed by 0 bases and 7 bases, with 8 bases remaining between them. Per the germline V gene, CDR1 is SGDLS and CDR2 is YYNGEE. This CDR3 spans 13 amino acids. The CDR3 sequence: CASSVGLGNTIYF. Here the CDR3 DNA reads TGTGCCAGCAGCGTAGGGCTCGGGAACACCATATATTTT.

J is TRBJ1-2 and V is TRBV7-2; D gene uncertain. Per the germline V gene, CDR1 is SGHTA and CDR2 is FQGNSA. Trimming shortened V by 5 bases and J by 7 bases, and 11 bases separated the two germline ends. This CDR3 region has 12 residues. The CDR3 DNA follows: TGTGCCAGCAGCACCATAGACATTGGCTACACCTTC. Translated: CASSTIDIGYTF. Full variable domain (missing parts from reference TRBV7-2 and TRBJ1-2): GAGVSQSPSNKVTEKGKDVELRCDPISGHTALYWYRQSLGQGLEFLIYFQGNSAPDKSGLPSDRFSAERTGGSVSTLTIQRTQQEDSAVYLCASSTIDIGYTFGSGTRLTVV.

This chain joins TRBV5-1 and TRBJ2-7; 16 nucleotides align to TRBD2. Looked up from germline, CDR1 is SGHRS and CDR2 is YFSETQ. The trim removed 4 bases at V and 4 bases at J, leaving 5 bases unmatched. This CDR3 contains 16 residues. The CDR3 is CASSTGTSGRAYEQYF. CDR3 DNA: TGCGCCAGCAGCACCGGGACTAGCGGGAGGGCTTACGAGCAGTACTTC.

The CDR3 DNA is TGTGCCTGGAGTATTACAGGGTTCAACGAGCAGTACTTC. Translating it yields CAWSITGFNEQYF. The V call is TRBV30, the J call TRBJ2-7; the D gene is possibly TRBD1 (6 bases). Trimming shortened V by 2 bases and J by 5 bases, and 13 bases separated the two germline ends. This CDR3 spans 13 amino acids. Germline V CDR1 and CDR2: GTSNPN, SVGIG (reference sequence).

This chain connects TRBV6-5 to TRBJ2-7; D is unresolved. The germline V gene encodes CDR1 MNHEY and CDR2 SVGAGI. Trimming left V 5 bases short and J 2 bases short, with 10 bases between. The CDR3 totals 13 residues. The CDR3 coding sequence is TGTGCCAGCAGTACGACGGATACCTACGAGCAGTACTTC. Protein sequence: CASSTTDTYEQYF.

V and J are TRBV25-1 and TRBJ1-3; maybe TRBD1 (5 bases). The CDR3 runs to 18 residues. CDR1 is MGHDK, CDR2 SYGVNS, per germline. Trimming removed 4 bases at V and 0 bases at J, with 19 bases between. The CDR3 sequence is CASSGGFDPRSSGNTIYF. The CDR3, as DNA: TGTGCCAGCAGTGGGGGGTTCGACCCTCGGAGCTCTGGAAACACCATATATTTT.

The rearrangement uses TRBV5-4 and TRBJ2-3, with D unclear. Germline-derived CDR1 and CDR2 are SGHNT and YYREEE (reference sequence). Trimming left V 0 bases short and J 2 bases short, with 7 bases between. The CDR3 has 14 residues. This CDR3 is CASSLASITDTQYF. In DNA form, the CDR3 reads TGTGCCAGCAGCTTGGCATCAATCACAGATACGCAGTATTTT.

The chain combines TRBV12-3 or TRBV12-4 with TRBJ1-1, with D perhaps matching TRBD1 (6 bases). The ends were cut back, 4 bases at V and 3 bases at J, with 9 bases in the middle. This CDR3 spans 13 amino acids. CDR3 sequence: CASSSKGDTEAFF. In nucleotides, the CDR3 is TGTGCCAGCAGTTCGAAGGGGGACACTGAAGCTTTCTTT.

CDR3 protein: CASSILRGGNNEQFF. The CDR3 bases are TGTGCCAGTAGTATATTGCGGGGGGGAAACAATGAGCAGTTCTTC. The V gene is TRBV19, the J gene TRBJ2-1; 9 bases are shared with TRBD2. With V trimmed by 2 bases and J by 5 bases, 4 bases remained unmatched. The germline V gene encodes CDR1 LNHDA and CDR2 SQIVND (reference sequence). The CDR3 has 15 residues. The full variable domain, rest sourced from reference TRBV19 and TRBJ2-1, is DGGITQSPKYLFRKEGQNVTLSCEQNLNHDAMYWYRQDPGQGLRLIYYSQIVNDFQKGDIAEGYSVSREKKESFPLTVTSAQKNPTAFYLCASSILRGGNNEQFFGPGTRLTVL.

The V call is TRBV5-1, the J call TRBJ2-3; TRBD2 aligns across 8 bases. The germline gives CDR1 SGHRS, CDR2 YFSETQ. The CDR3 extends over 16 amino acids. The trim removed 0 bases at V and 2 bases at J, leaving 5 bases unmatched. The CDR3 reads CASSLAGGALTDTQYF. DNA of the CDR3: TGCGCCAGCAGCTTGGCCGGGGGGGCCCTCACAGATACGCAGTATTTT.

The chain links TRBV10-2 to TRBJ2-3, with TRBD2 matching 14 bases. After removal of 7 bases from V and 5 bases from J, the junction contained 8 bases not matched to a gene. Germline CDR1 WSHSY, CDR2 SAAADI. The CDR3 is 16 amino acids. CDR3 in amino acids: CASTRTSGGPVDTQYF. In nucleotides, the CDR3 is TGCGCCAGCACCAGGACTAGCGGGGGGCCAGTAGATACGCAGTATTTT.

The J gene is TRBJ2-2, the V gene TRBV27; no firm D call. CDR3 size: 14 residues. Germline V CDR1 and CDR2: MNHEY, SMNVEV (reference sequence). Trimming shortened V by 6 bases and J by 4 bases, and 12 bases separated the two germline ends. CDR3 DNA sequence: TGTGCCAGCAGCCTAAGCAGTAGCACCGGGGAGCTGTTTTTT. It codes for CASSLSSSTGELFF.

The V call is TRBV12-5, the J call TRBJ1-1; D unclear. CDR1 is LGHNT, CDR2 FRNRAP, per germline. The CDR3 consists of 14 residues. Trimming shortened V by 3 bases and J by 3 bases, and 11 bases separated the two germline ends. The CDR3 DNA is TGTGCTAGTGGTTTATCTGGCCGGTACACTGAAGCTTTCTTT. Amino acid sequence: CASGLSGRYTEAFF.

J is TRBJ2-7 and V is TRBV7-9; D not resolved. CDR3 length: 14 residues. Germline CDR1 SEHNR, CDR2 FQNEAQ (reference sequence). Trimming removed 5 bases at V and 2 bases at J, with 13 bases between. As DNA, the CDR3 is TGTGCCAGCAGCCCCCGGGCCTCCACCTACGAGCAGTACTTC. It specifies CASSPRASTYEQYF.

This chain connects TRBV4-2 to TRBJ2-1; D might be TRBD2 (6 bases). This CDR3 has 15 amino acids. Trimming cost V 3 bases and J 4 bases, with 13 bases left between them. Looked up from germline, CDR1 is LGHNA and CDR2 is YNFKEQ. The CDR3 DNA sequence: TGTGCCAGCAGCCAGCGGGACTCTCGGTACAATGAGCAGTTCTTC. Translation: CASSQRDSRYNEQFF.

V is TRBV30 and J is TRBJ1-1, with D uncertain. Trimming stripped 1 base from V and 8 bases from J, with 8 bases between. The CDR3 runs to 11 residues. Germline CDR1 GTSNPN, CDR2 SVGIG (reference sequence). The CDR3 region has the DNA TGTGCCTGGAGTGCCTTTACCGAAGCTTTCTTT. Translated: CAWSAFTEAFF.

In its sample, this clone was seen once. The chain employs TRBV11-1 and TRBJ2-3; the match to TRBD2 covers 9 bases. V lost 4 bases and J lost 2; bases outside the gene matches: 7. This CDR3 contains 16 residues. Germline V gives CDR1 SGHAT, CDR2 FQDESV (reference sequence). In nucleotides, the CDR3 is TGTGCCAGCAGCTCAGGGACTAGCTACCACACAGATACGCAGTATTTT. Amino acids: CASSSGTSYHTDTQYF.

J is TRBJ1-2 and V is TRBV28, with D hard to call. The CDR3 extends over 12 amino acids. Trimming pared 5 bases from V and 4 bases from J, leaving 8 bases between. Germline CDR1 MDHEN, CDR2 SYDVKM. For the CDR3, the DNA is TGTGCCAGCAGTCAGGCGCTCTATGGCTACACCTTC. Its translation is CASSQALYGYTF.

The chain uses TRBV6-1 and TRBJ1-1; D not resolved. The ends were cut back, 3 bases at V and 5 bases at J, with 16 bases in the middle. Germline CDR1 and CDR2: MNHNS and SASEGT. CDR3 size: 15 residues. The CDR3 loop is CASSEWGWYDTEAFF. For the CDR3, the DNA is TGTGCCAGCAGTGAGTGGGGATGGTACGATACTGAAGCTTTCTTT.

This clone turned up a few times. The rearrangement uses TRBV27 and TRBJ1-2, with TRBD1 as a possible D gene (6 bases). The CDR3 length is 13 residues. Trimming removed 7 bases from V and 8 bases from J, with 17 bases in between. From germline, CDR1 is MNHEY and CDR2 SMNVEV (reference sequence). The CDR3 loop is CASMAGGQVGYTF. The CDR3 bases are TGTGCCAGCATGGCCGGGGGGCAGGTAGGCTACACCTTC.

This sequence joins TRBV11-2 and TRBJ2-1; D possibly uses TRBD1 or TRBD2 (5 bases each). Germline V CDR1 and CDR2: SGHAT, FQNNGV. CDR3 length: 12 amino acids. V was cut by 3 bases and J by 9 bases, with 9 bases left in between. CDR3 sequence reads: CASSFGAGEQFF. Here the CDR3 DNA reads TGTGCCAGCAGCTTCGGGGCGGGTGAGCAGTTCTTC.

This chain connects TRBV4-2 to TRBJ1-5, with 7 positions matching TRBD1. V shed 0 bases, J shed 3 bases, and the junction held 2 bases outside the gene matches. Germline V gene sequence: CDR1 LGHNA, CDR2 YNFKEQ. This CDR3 is built from 15 residues. The CDR3 coding sequence is TGTGCCAGCAGCCAAGAACAGGGGCTCAATCAGCCCCAGCATTTT. Translating gives CASSQEQGLNQPQHF.

The chain couples TRBV6-5 to TRBJ1-1; 9 bases are a match to TRBD1. Germline CDR1 MNHEY, CDR2 SVGAGI. CDR3 length equals 15 residues. After removal of 4 bases from V and 6 bases from J, the junction contained 9 bases not matched to a gene. CDR3 residues: CASSFNRGPLAEAFF. CDR3 in DNA: TGTGCCAGCAGTTTCAACAGGGGGCCGCTAGCTGAAGCTTTCTTT.

V gene TRBV6-5 combines with J gene TRBJ2-3; D is possibly TRBD2 (6 bases). This CDR3 has 14 residues. Germline lookup yields CDR1 MNHEY and CDR2 SVGAGI. V shed 4 bases and J shed 0 bases, with 8 bases lying between them. The CDR3 spells CASSWRGSTDTQYF. CDR3 DNA: TGTGCCAGCAGTTGGCGGGGTAGCACAGATACGCAGTATTTT.